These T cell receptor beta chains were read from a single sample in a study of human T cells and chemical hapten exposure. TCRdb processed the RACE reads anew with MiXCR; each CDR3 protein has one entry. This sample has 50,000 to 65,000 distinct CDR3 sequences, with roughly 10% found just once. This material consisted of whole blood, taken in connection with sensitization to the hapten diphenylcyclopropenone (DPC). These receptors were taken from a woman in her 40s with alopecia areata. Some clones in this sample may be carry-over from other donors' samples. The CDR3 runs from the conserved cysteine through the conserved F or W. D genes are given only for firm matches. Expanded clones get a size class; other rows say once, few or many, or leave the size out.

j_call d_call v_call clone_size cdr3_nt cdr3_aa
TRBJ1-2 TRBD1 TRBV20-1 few TGCAGTGCTAGAGATAAAGAAGGACAGGGGGCGTACGGCTATGGCTACACCTTC CSARDKEGQGAYGYGYTF
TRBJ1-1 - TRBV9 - TGTGCCAGCAGCGTAGGGCCTGCCACTGAAGCTTTCTTT CASSVGPATEAFF
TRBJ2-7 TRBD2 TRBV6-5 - TGTGCCAGCAGCCGGGGACTAGCGGGAGGCGAGCAGTACTTC CASSRGLAGGEQYF
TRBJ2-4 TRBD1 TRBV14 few TGTGCCAGCAGCCAAAGACAGGGCTGGGGCAAAAACATTCAGTACTTC CASSQRQGWGKNIQYF
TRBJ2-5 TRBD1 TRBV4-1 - TGCGCCAGCAGCCATGGGGCGGGGACAGGGATTCAAGAGACCCAGTACTTC CASSHGAGTGIQETQYF
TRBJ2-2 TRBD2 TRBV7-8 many TGTGCCAGCAGCTTAGGGACTAGCGTCGGCGGGGAGCTGTTTTTT CASSLGTSVGGELFF
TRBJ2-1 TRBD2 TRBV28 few TGTGCCAGCAGTTCGCTAGCGGGATTCTACAATGAGCAGTTCTTC CASSSLAGFYNEQFF
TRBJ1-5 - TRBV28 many TGTGCCAGCAGTTTCCTCAGAAATCAGCCCCAGCATTTT CASSFLRNQPQHF
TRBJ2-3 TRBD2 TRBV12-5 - TGTGCTAGTGGGACTAGCGGGGGTACAGATACGCAGTATTTT CASGTSGGTDTQYF
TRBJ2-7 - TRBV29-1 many TGCAGCGTCCCCCGAGAGGGGACCTCCTACGAGCAGTACTTC CSVPREGTSYEQYF
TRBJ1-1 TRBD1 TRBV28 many TGTGCCAGCGAACAGGGGGGCACTGAAGCTTTCTTT CASEQGGTEAFF
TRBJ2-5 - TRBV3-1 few TGTGCCAGCAGCCAAGATCAGAGGGGCCCGGGGCAAGAGACCCAGTACTTC CASSQDQRGPGQETQYF
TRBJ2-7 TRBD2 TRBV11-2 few TGTGCCAGCAGCCGTGGGGGGACTAGCGGGGCCTACGAGCAGTACTTC CASSRGGTSGAYEQYF
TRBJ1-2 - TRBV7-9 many TGTGCCACCGCCTACAGGGAATCGGGAGGCTACACCTTC CATAYRESGGYTF
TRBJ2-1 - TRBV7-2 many TGTGCCAGCAGTGAGTTTAGACAGAACTACAATGAGCAGTTCTTC CASSEFRQNYNEQFF
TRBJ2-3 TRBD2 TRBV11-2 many TGTGCCAGCAGCTTAGAAAGCGGGAGGGTCCCAGATACGCAGTATTTT CASSLESGRVPDTQYF
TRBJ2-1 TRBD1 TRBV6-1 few TGTGCCAGCAGTCCGGGACAGGGGGTCCCTGAGCAGTTCTTC CASSPGQGVPEQFF
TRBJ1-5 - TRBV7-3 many TGTGCCAGCAGCTTAATATCTTCGGGAAACAATCAGCCCCAGCATTTT CASSLISSGNNQPQHF
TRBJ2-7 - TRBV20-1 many TGCAGTGCTAGTCTCTCCTCCTACGAGCAGTACTTC CSASLSSYEQYF
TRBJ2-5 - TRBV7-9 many TGTGCCAGCAGCTTACTTCGGGGGGAGACCCAGTACTTC CASSLLRGETQYF
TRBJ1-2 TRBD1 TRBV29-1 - TGCAGCGTTGTACAGGGGGGCGGCTACACCTTC CSVVQGGGYTF
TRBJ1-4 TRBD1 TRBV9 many TGTGCCAGCAGCGGAAGGGGGCAGGGGGAAAAACTGTTTTTT CASSGRGQGEKLFF
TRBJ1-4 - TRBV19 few TGTGCCAGTAGATCCGAGCGGCGGGAAAAACTGTTTTTT CASRSERREKLFF
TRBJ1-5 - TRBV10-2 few TGCGCCAGCAGTGAGTCGACGAGGGGTGATCAGCCCCAGCATTTT CASSESTRGDQPQHF
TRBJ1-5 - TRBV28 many TGTGCCAGCGGGTCGGGCAATCAGCCCCAGCATTTT CASGSGNQPQHF
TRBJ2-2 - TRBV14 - TGTGCCAGCAGCCAAGAATCTGGGCTAGCGACCGCGAACACCGGGGAGCTGTTTTTT CASSQESGLATANTGELFF
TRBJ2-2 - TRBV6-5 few TGTGCCAGCAGTTACTCGGAAGGGAATCTGAACACCGGGGAGCTGTTTTTT CASSYSEGNLNTGELFF
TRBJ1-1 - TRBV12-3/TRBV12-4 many TGTGCCAGCAGTTTACAGGTCCGGAACACTGAAGCTTTCTTT CASSLQVRNTEAFF
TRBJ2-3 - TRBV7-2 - TGTGCCAGCAGCTTACCCGGGACTCCGGCAGCAGATACGCAGTATTTT CASSLPGTPAADTQYF
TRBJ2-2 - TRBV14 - TGTGCCAGCAGCCGGGGGCGCACCGGGGAGCTGTTTTTT CASSRGRTGELFF
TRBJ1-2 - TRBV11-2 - TGTGTCAGCAGCCCGAACCGGAGGGGCTACACCTTC CVSSPNRRGYTF
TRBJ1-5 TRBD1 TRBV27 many TGTGCCAGCAGTTTCCCCACGGTTCCAGGGACAGGAGATTATAGCAATCAGCCCCAGCATTTT CASSFPTVPGTGDYSNQPQHF
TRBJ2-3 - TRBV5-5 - TGTGCCAGCAGCCTGGTACCCATGGATACGCAGTATTTT CASSLVPMDTQYF
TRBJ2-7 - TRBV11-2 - TGTGCCAGCGGCCAAACGGGCGGTCTCTCCTACGAGCAGTACTTC CASGQTGGLSYEQYF
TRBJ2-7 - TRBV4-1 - TGCGCCAGCAGCCCGTTTGGGGGTACCTACGAGCAGTACTTC CASSPFGGTYEQYF
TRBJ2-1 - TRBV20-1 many TGCAGTGCTAGAGCTCCGGACCTTTACAATGAGCAGTTCTTC CSARAPDLYNEQFF
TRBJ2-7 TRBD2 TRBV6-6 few TGTGCCAGCAGCTGGACTAGCGGGAGATCCTACGAGCAGTACTTC CASSWTSGRSYEQYF
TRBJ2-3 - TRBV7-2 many TGTGCCAGCAGCTTAGGGGACTCAGGGGGAGATACGCAGTATTTT CASSLGDSGGDTQYF
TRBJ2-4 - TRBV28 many TGTGCCAGCCGGGACTCGACCTTAACCAAAAACATTCAGTACTTC CASRDSTLTKNIQYF
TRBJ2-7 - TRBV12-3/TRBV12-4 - TGTGCCAGCACGGCAGGGGCCTACGAGCAGTACTTC CASTAGAYEQYF
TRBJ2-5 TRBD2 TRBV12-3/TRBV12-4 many TGTGCCAGCAGTTTCCGAGGGAGGGGAGAGACCCAGTACTTC CASSFRGRGETQYF
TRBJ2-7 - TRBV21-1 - TGTGCCAGCAGCACCCTAGCGGGGGTCCCGGTCGGGGACGAGCAGTACTTC CASSTLAGVPVGDEQYF
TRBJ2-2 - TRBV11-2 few TGTGCCAGCAGCTCGAGGCACACCGGGGAGCTGTTTTTT CASSSRHTGELFF
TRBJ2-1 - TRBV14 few TGTGCCAGCAGCCGGGAGGCACTACCCTACAATGAGCAGTTCTTC CASSREALPYNEQFF
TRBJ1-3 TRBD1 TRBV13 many TGTGCCAGCAGCCCCTGGACAGGGGGCGAGTTCTCTGGAAACACCATATATTTT CASSPWTGGEFSGNTIYF
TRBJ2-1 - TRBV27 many TGTGCCAGCAACTATTGGGGGAATCCCTACAATGAGCAGTTCTTC CASNYWGNPYNEQFF
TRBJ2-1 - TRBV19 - TGTGCCAGTAGTATCGGGGGTACCTACAATGAGCAGTTCTTC CASSIGGTYNEQFF
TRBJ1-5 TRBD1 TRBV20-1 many TGCAGTGCTAGTCCGGTTCGGGCAGGGGGCGTGTTGAGCAATCAGCCCCAGCATTTT CSASPVRAGGVLSNQPQHF
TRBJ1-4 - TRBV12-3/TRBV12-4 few TGTGCCAGCACCCTCCTAGAAGGAGCAAAACTGTTTTTT CASTLLEGAKLFF
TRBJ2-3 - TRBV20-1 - TGCAGTGCTAGAGGTAGCGGAGGCCTCCTGGATACGCAGTATTTT CSARGSGGLLDTQYF
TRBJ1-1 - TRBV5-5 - TGTGCCAGCAGCACAAAAGAGGACGACGACACTGAAGCTTTCTTT CASSTKEDDDTEAFF